This T cell receptor (beta chain) was profiled in a study of blood T cell repertoires in COVID-19. Original processing notes: It was from reference gene primer amplification that nucleated cell counts were estimated. Sequencing used immunoSEQ multiplex PCR; TCRdb keeps in-frame clones, though not all of them. V and J calls and clone size follow that table, whereas D and trimming were derived from the DNA. The table includes 150,000 to 200,000 clones, roughly 82% detected once. The CDR3 totals 16 residues. V lost 7 bases to trimming and J lost 1 base, with 19 bases between them. In germline, CDR1 is LNHDA, CDR2 SQIVND (reference sequence).

The sample taken for sequencing was peripheral blood. This clonotype was obtained from a woman in her 40s with COVID-19, enrolled during active disease. This rearrangement joins TRBV19 to TRBJ1-1; possibly TRBD1 for D (5 bases). CDR3 amino acids: CASTTRGGEANTEAFF. The CDR3 DNA sequence: TGTGCCAGTACTACCCGAGGAGGGGAGGCGAACACTGAAGCTTTCTTT. Drawing the rest from reference TRBV19 and TRBJ1-1, the complete variable domain is DGGITQSPKYLFRKEGQNVTLSCEQNLNHDAMYWYRQDPGQGLRLIYYSQIVNDFQKGDIAEGYSVSREKKESFPLTVTSAQKNPTAFYLCASTTRGGEANTEAFFGQGTRLTVV.